The 6 T cell receptor beta chains listed next were all sequenced from one sample in a study of CD8+CD57+ T cells in acquired aplastic anemia. Flow cytometry had shown expanded CD8+CD57+ cells in the patients chosen for sequencing. Genomic DNA provided the template from which TCR beta VDJ and CDR3 profiles were obtained. TCRdb ran MiXCR on the reads and lists one entry per CDR3 protein. The sample shows about 150,000 distinct CDR3 sequences, about 52% of them seen only once. Sequenced input: sorted CD4+, CD8+, or CD8+CD57+ T cells (not recorded which) from PBMCs. Source of these receptors: a human donor with aplastic anemia.

This clonotype was seen more than once but under ten times. The chain links TRBV29-1 to TRBJ2-7, with TRBD2 identical over 9 bases. J lost 4 bases, V lost 5 bases, and 12 bases had no gene match. CDR1 and CDR2 from the germline V gene are SQVTM and ANQGSEA. The CDR3 is made up of 15 amino acids. The CDR3 sequence is CSVLKAASGTYEQYF. CDR3 DNA: TGCAGCGTTTTGAAAGCTGCTAGCGGGACGTACGAGCAGTACTTC.

The chain has TRBV7-8 and TRBJ2-1, with TRBD2 identical over 7 bases. The CDR3 spans 16 residues. In germline, CDR1 is SGHVS, CDR2 FQNEAQ. J was trimmed by 4 bases and V by 7 bases; bases with no gene match: 13. The DNA for the CDR3 is TGTGCCAGCATCATGAATCGGGACTACATTTACAATGAGCAGTTCTTC. Residues: CASIMNRDYIYNEQFF.

V and J are TRBV20-1 and TRBJ2-7; TRBD1 aligns across 9 bases. Trimming cost V 0 bases and J 4 bases; bases outside gene matches: 4. Germline V gene data show CDR1 as DFQATT and CDR2 as SNEGSKA (reference sequence). The CDR3 has 14 amino acids. The CDR3 DNA reads TGCAGTGCTAGAGACCCCGGGACAGGGTACGAGCAGTACTTC. Its protein is CSARDPGTGYEQYF.

This chain links TRBV20-1 with TRBJ2-6, with TRBD1 as a possible D gene (6 bases). CDR3 length: 15 residues. CDR1 DFQATT and CDR2 SNEGSKA come from the germline V gene (reference sequence). With 6 bases removed from V and 0 bases from J, the gap between germline ends came to 12 bases. The CDR3 is CSARDKRSGANVLTF. CDR3 sequence (DNA): TGCAGTGCGAGGGACAAACGCTCTGGGGCCAACGTCCTGACTTTC.

The chain recombines TRBV12-3 or TRBV12-4 with TRBJ1-1; D ambiguous. The length of the CDR3 is 15 residues. With 2 bases removed from V and 5 bases from J, the gap between germline ends came to 15 bases. The CDR3 spells CASSLSVAGKTEAFF. In nucleotides, the CDR3 is TGTGCCAGCAGTTTATCGGTAGCGGGGAAGACTGAAGCTTTCTTT.

The V and J genes are TRBV29-1 and TRBJ2-7, with TRBD2 identical over 13 bases. The CDR3 runs 14 residues. Trimming at V came to 5 bases and at J to 2 bases, leaving 3 bases not matched to a gene. Looked up from germline, CDR1 is SQVTM and CDR2 is ANQGSEA. The CDR3 loop is CSVSGLAGAYEQYF. CDR3 sequence (DNA): TGCAGCGTTTCCGGACTAGCGGGAGCCTACGAGCAGTACTTC.